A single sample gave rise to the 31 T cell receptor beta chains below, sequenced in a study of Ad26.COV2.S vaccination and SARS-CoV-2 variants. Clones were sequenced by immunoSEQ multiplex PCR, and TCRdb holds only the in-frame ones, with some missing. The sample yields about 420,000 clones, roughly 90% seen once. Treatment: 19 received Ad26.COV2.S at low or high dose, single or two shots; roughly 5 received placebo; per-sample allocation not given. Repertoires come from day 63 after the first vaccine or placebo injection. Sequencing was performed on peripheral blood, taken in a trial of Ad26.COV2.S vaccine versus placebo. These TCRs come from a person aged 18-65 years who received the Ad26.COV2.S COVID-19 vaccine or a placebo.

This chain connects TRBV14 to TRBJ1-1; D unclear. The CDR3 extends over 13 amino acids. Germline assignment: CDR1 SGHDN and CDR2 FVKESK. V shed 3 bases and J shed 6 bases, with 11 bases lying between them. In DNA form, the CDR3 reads TGTGCCAGCAGCCAGTTGAGGAAACCTGAAGCTTTCTTT. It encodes CASSQLRKPEAFF.

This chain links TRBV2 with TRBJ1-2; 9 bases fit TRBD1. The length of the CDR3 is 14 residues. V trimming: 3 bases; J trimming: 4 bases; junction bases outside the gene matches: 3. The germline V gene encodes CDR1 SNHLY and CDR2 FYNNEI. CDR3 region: CASSESQGAYGYTF. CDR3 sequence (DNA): TGTGCCAGCAGTGAGTCACAGGGGGCCTATGGCTACACCTTC.

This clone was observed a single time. The CDR3, as DNA: TGTGCCAGTAGTATCCCGGGACTGACCCCCGGGGAGCTGTTTTTT. Translated, it gives CASSIPGLTPGELFF. The chain recombines TRBV19 with TRBJ2-2; a possible D gene is TRBD2 (6 bases). CDR1 and CDR2 (germline): LNHDA, SQIVND (reference sequence). This CDR3 contains 15 residues. The ends were cut back, 3 bases at V and 6 bases at J, with 14 bases in the middle.

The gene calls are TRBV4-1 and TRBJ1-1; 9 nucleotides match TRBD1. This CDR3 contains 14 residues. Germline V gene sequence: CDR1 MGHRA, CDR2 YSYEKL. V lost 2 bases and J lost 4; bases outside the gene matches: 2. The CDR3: CASSQPTGGTEAFF. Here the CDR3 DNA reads TGCGCCAGCAGCCAACCGACAGGGGGCACTGAAGCTTTCTTT.

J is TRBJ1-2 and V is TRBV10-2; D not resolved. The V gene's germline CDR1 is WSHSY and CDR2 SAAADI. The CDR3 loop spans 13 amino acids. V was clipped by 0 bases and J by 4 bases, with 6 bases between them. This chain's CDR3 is CASSESGSYGYTF. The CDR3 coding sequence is TGCGCCAGCAGTGAGTCGGGGAGCTATGGCTACACCTTC.

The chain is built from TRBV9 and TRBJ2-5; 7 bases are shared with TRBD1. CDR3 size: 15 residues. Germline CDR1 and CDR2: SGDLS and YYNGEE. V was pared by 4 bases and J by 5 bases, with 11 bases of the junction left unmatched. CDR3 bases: TGTGCCAGCAGCTATTCCGGGACAGACTGGGAGACCCAGTACTTC. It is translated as CASSYSGTDWETQYF. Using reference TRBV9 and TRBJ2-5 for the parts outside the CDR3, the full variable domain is DSGVTQTPKHLITATGQRVTLRCSPRSGDLSVYWYQQSLDQGLQFLIQYYNGEERAKGNILERFSAQQFPDLHSELNLSSLELGDSALYFCASSYSGTDWETQYFGPGTRLLVL.

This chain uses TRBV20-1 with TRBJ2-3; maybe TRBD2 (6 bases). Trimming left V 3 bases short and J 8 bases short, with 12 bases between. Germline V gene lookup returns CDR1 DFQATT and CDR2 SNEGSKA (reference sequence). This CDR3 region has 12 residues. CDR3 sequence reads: CSASGGDRTQYF. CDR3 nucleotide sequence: TGCAGTGCTAGTGGAGGGGATCGTACGCAGTATTTT.

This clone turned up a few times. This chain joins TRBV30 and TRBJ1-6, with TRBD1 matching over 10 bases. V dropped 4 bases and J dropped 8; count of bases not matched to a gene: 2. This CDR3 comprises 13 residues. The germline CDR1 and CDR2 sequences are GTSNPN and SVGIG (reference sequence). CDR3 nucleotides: TGTGCCTGGACGGACAGGGGGTATTCACCCCTCCACTTT. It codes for CAWTDRGYSPLHF.

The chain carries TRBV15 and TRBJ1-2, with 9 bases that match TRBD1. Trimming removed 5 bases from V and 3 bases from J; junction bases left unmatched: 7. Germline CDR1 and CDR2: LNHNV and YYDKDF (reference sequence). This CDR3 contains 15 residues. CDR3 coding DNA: TGTGCCACCAGCGAAAACAGGGGGCTTGACTATGGCTACACCTTC. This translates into CATSENRGLDYGYTF.

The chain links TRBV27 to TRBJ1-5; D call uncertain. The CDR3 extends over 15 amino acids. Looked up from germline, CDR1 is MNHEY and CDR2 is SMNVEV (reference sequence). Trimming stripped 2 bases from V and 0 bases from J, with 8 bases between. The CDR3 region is CASSLDGNSNQPQHF. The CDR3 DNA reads TGTGCCAGCAGTTTAGACGGGAATAGCAATCAGCCCCAGCATTTT.

The CDR3 sequence is CASSQDPSGVAGEQFF. Here the CDR3 DNA reads TGCGCCAGCAGCCAGGACCCTAGCGGGGTGGCGGGAGAGCAGTTCTTC. J is TRBJ2-1 and V is TRBV4-3; 9 nucleotides match TRBD2. V trimming: 3 bases; J trimming: 10 bases; junction bases outside the gene matches: 13. CDR3 length equals 16 residues. Germline CDR1 reads LGHNA; CDR2 reads YSLEER.

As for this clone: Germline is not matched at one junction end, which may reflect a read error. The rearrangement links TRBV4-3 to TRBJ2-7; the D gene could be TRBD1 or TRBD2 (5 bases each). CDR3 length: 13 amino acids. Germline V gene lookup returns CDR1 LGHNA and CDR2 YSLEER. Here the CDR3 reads CASSPRDETPSFF. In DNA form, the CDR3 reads TGCGCCAGCAGCCCCAGGGACGAGACTCCCAGCTTCTTC.

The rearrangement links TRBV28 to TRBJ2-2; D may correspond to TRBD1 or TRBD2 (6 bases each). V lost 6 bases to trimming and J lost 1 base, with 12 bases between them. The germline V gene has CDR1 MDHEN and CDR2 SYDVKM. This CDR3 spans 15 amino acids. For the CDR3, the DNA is TGTGCCAGCAGGGGGGGCGTGAGGAACACCGGGGAGCTGTTTTTT. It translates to CASRGGVRNTGELFF.

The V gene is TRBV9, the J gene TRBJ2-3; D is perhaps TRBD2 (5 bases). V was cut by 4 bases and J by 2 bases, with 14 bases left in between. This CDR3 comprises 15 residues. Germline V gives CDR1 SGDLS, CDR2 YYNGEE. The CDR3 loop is CASSPLGVFTDTQYF. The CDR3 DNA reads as TGTGCCAGCAGCCCCCTCGGGGTCTTCACAGATACGCAGTATTTT.

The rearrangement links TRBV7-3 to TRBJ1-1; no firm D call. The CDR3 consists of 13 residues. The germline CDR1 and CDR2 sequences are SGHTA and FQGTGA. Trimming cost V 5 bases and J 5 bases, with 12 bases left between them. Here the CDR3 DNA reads TGTGCCAGCAGCCACCTATTAGGGACTGAAGCTTTCTTT. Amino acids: CASSHLLGTEAFF.

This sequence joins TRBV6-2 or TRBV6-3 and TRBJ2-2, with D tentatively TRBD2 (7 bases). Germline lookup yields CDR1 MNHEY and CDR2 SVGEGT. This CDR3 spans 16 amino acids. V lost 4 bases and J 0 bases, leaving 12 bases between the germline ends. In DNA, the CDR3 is TGTGCCAGCAGTTTTTCCGGGGGGCCGAACACCGGGGAGCTGTTTTTT. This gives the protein CASSFSGGPNTGELFF.

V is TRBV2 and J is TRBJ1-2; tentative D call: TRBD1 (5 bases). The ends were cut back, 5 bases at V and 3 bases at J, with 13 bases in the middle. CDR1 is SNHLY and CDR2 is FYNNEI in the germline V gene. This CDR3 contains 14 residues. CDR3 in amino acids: CASSLGARDYGYTF. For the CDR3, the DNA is TGTGCCAGCAGTCTTGGGGCCCGCGACTATGGCTACACCTTC.

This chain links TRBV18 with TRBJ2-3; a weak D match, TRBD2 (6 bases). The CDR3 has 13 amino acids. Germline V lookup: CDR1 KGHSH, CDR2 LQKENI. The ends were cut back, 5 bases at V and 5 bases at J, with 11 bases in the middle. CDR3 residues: CASSESGGDTQYF. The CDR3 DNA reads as TGTGCCAGCTCAGAATCCGGGGGAGATACGCAGTATTTT.

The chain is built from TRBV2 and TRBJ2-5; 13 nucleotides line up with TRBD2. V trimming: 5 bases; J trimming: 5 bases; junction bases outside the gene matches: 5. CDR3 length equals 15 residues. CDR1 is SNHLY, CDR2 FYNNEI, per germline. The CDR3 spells CASSQLAGGVETQYF. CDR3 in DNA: TGTGCCAGCAGTCAACTAGCGGGGGGGGTCGAGACCCAGTACTTC. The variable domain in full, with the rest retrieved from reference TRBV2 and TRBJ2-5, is EPEVTQTPSHQVTQMGQEVILRCVPISNHLYFYWYRQILGQKVEFLVSFYNNEISEKSEIFDDQFSVERPDGSNFTLKIRSTKLEDSAMYFCASSQLAGGVETQYFGPGTRLLVL.

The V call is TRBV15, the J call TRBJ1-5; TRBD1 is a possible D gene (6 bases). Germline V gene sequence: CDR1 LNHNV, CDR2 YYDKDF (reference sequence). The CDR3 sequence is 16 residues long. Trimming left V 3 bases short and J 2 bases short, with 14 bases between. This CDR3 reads CATSSLGGVRNQPQHF. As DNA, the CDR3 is TGTGCCACCAGCAGCCTAGGGGGGGTGCGCAATCAGCCCCAGCATTTT.

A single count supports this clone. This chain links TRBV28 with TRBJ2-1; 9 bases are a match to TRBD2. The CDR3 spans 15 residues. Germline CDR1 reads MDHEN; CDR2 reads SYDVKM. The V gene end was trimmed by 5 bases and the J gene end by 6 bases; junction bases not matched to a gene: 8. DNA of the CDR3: TGTGCCAGCAGTCCCGGGACTAGCTGGATCAATGAGCAGTTCTTC. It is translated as CASSPGTSWINEQFF.

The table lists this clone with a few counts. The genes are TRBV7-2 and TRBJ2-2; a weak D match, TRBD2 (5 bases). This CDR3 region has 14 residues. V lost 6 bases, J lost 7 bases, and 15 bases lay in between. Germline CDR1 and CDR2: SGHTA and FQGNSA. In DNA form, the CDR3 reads TGTGCCAGCAGAAAAATTCGCGAGGGCGGGGAGCTGTTTTTT. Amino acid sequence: CASRKIREGGELFF.

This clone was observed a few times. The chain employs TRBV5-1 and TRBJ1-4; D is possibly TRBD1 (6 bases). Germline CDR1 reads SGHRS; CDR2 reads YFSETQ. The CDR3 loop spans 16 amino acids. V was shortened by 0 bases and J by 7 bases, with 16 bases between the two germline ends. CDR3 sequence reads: CASSLAGDKTSEKLFF. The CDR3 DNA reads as TGCGCCAGCAGCTTGGCCGGGGACAAAACGAGTGAAAAACTGTTTTTT.

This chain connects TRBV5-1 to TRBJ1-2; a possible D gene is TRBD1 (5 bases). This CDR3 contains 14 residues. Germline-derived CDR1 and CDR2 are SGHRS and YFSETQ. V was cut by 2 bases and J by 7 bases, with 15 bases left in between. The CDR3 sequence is CASSLGGEVGGYTF. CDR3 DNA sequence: TGCGCCAGCAGCTTAGGAGGGGAAGTGGGTGGCTACACCTTC.

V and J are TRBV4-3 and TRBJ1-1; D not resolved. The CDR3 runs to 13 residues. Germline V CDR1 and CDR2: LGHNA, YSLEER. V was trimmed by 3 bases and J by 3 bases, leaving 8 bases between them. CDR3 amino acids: CASSQMGDTEAFF. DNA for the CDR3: TGCGCCAGCAGCCAGATGGGTGACACTGAAGCTTTCTTT.

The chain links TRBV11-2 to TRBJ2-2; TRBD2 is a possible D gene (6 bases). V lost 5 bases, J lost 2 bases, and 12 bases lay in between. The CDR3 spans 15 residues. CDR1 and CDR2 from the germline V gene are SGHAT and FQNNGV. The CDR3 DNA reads TGTGCCAGCAGCATCTCCGGGACTAACACCGGGGAGCTGTTTTTT. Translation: CASSISGTNTGELFF.

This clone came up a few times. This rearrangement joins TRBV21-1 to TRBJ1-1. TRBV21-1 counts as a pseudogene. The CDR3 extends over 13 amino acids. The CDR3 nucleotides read TGTGCCAGCACCCCTCGGGCGCAGGCTGAAGCTTTCTTT. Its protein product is CASTPRAQAEAFF.

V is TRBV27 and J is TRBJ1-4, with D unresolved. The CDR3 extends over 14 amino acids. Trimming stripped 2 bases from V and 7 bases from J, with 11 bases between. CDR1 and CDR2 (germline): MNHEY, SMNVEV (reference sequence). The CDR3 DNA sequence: TGTGCCAGCAGTTTACTCGGACTCTCTGAAAAACTGTTTTTT. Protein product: CASSLLGLSEKLFF.

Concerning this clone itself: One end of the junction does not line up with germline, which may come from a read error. CDR3 DNA sequence: TGTGCTAGCAGCCCCCGCGGCGGCTCTGGAAACACCATATATTTT. This sequence encodes CASSPRGGSGNTIYF. The genes are TRBV7-7 and TRBJ1-3; D is uncertain. The CDR3 sequence is 15 residues long. Germline V gene data show CDR1 as SSHAT and CDR2 as FNYEAQ (reference sequence).

The CDR3 DNA is TGTGCCAGCAGCACCAGAGAGCCTCGGGATCTGGGAGCTTTCTTT. It encodes CASSTREPRDLGAFF. The V gene is TRBV7-2, the J gene TRBJ1-1; D gene ambiguous. V shed 5 bases and J shed 10 bases, with 23 bases lying between them. Germline V CDR1 and CDR2: SGHTA, FQGNSA. The length of the CDR3 is 15 residues.

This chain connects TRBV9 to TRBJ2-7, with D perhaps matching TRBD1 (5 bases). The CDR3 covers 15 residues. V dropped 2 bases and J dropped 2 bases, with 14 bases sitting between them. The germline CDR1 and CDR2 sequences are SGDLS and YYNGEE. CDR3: CASSVGPDETYEQYF. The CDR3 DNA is TGTGCCAGCAGCGTGGGGCCAGATGAAACCTACGAGCAGTACTTC. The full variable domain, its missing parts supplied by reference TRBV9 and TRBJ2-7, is DSGVTQTPKHLITATGQRVTLRCSPRSGDLSVYWYQQSLDQGLQFLIQYYNGEERAKGNILERFSAQQFPDLHSELNLSSLELGDSALYFCASSVGPDETYEQYFGPGTRLTVT.